Listed here are 31 T cell receptor beta chains from one sample, sequenced in a study of OX40 agonist ivuxolimab in advanced cancers. Method: immunoSEQ multiplex PCR; TCRdb's copy keeps in-frame clones and lacks some. The data hold 65,000 to 95,000 clones, with around 90% observed a single time. The sequencing here drew on CD4+ or CD8+ T cells sorted from blood, taken in a trial of the OX40 agonist ivuxolimab. The receptors were sampled from an adult with an advanced solid tumor such as melanoma, head and neck, liver or kidney cancer.

The V and J genes are TRBV28 and TRBJ2-3; D may be TRBD2 (5 bases). The CDR3 runs 15 residues. CDR1 is MDHEN and CDR2 is SYDVKM in the germline V gene. The germline V and J ends were trimmed by 2 bases and 3 bases, with 12 bases remaining between them. The CDR3 loop reads CASSLPGSGTDTQYF. As DNA, the CDR3 is TGTGCCAGCAGTTTACCGGGGTCGGGGACAGATACGCAGTATTTT.

The V and J genes are TRBV9 and TRBJ2-7, with D possibly being TRBD2 (6 bases). Between the trimmed V and J ends, which lost 4 bases and 2 bases, there was a span of 13 bases. The germline gives CDR1 SGDLS, CDR2 YYNGEE. This CDR3 comprises 14 residues. CDR3 region: CASSPSSEAYEQYF. DNA of the CDR3: TGTGCCAGCAGCCCCTCTAGCGAAGCCTACGAGCAGTACTTC.

This clone was found a few times. V gene TRBV19 combines with J gene TRBJ1-1, with D hard to call. The CDR3 covers 12 residues. The V and J ends lost 4 bases and 7 bases respectively, with 10 bases between them. Germline CDR1 is LNHDA and CDR2 is SQIVND (reference sequence). The CDR3 sequence: CASSRTANEAFF. The DNA for the CDR3 is TGTGCCAGTAGTAGAACCGCCAATGAAGCTTTCTTT.

The J gene is TRBJ2-1, the V gene TRBV6-1; 10 bases align to TRBD1. The CDR3 is made up of 15 amino acids. In germline, CDR1 is MNHNS, CDR2 SASEGT. V lost 5 bases to trimming and J lost 4 bases; unmatched junction nucleotides: 5. The CDR3 loop is CASSRTGQGYNEQFF. The CDR3 DNA follows: TGTGCCAGCAGTAGGACGGGACAGGGGTACAATGAGCAGTTCTTC.

This clone has just one count. J is TRBJ2-2 and V is TRBV5-4; TRBD1 is a possible D gene (5 bases). Germline CDR1 and CDR2: SGHNT and YYREEE (reference sequence). Trimming cost V 0 bases and J 6 bases, with 6 bases left between them. This CDR3 has 13 residues. CDR3 DNA: TGTGCCAGCAGCTTGGTAGGGGCCGGGGAGCTGTTTTTT. Amino acid sequence: CASSLVGAGELFF.

The gene calls are TRBV6-4 and TRBJ1-1; 8 bases line up with TRBD1. CDR3 length: 14 residues. CDR1 and CDR2 from the germline V gene are MRHNA and SNTAGT. Trimming at V came to 6 bases and at J to 2 bases, leaving 5 bases not matched to a gene. The CDR3 DNA reads as TGTGCCAGCAGGGACAGGGCGACTAACACTGAAGCTTTCTTT. Protein sequence: CASRDRATNTEAFF.

The chain couples TRBV11-3 to TRBJ1-1, with D maybe TRBD1 (6 bases). V shed 4 bases and J shed 3 bases, with 9 bases lying between them. Germline V gene data show CDR1 as SGHNT and CDR2 as YENEEA. The CDR3 extends over 13 amino acids. CDR3 protein: CASSSTGYTEAFF. Written as DNA, the CDR3 is TGTGCCAGCAGCTCCACAGGGTACACTGAAGCTTTCTTT.

This chain joins TRBV19 and TRBJ2-1, with D possibly TRBD2 on 6 matching bases. The CDR3 has 15 residues. Germline CDR1 is LNHDA and CDR2 is SQIVND (reference sequence). Trimming took 5 bases from V and 5 from J, leaving 16 bases between them. CDR3 nucleotides: TGTGCCAGTAGTCGCCGGGACTTGGGGAACAATGAGCAGTTCTTC. Amino acid sequence: CASSRRDLGNNEQFF. The full variable domain, in which reference TRBV19 and TRBJ2-1 provide the parts outside the CDR3, is DGGITQSPKYLFRKEGQNVTLSCEQNLNHDAMYWYRQDPGQGLRLIYYSQIVNDFQKGDIAEGYSVSREKKESFPLTVTSAQKNPTAFYLCASSRRDLGNNEQFFGPGTRLTVL.

The chain combines TRBV5-6 with TRBJ1-1; D might be TRBD1 (6 bases). V was cut by 4 bases and J by 9 bases, with 19 bases left in between. The CDR3 is 14 amino acids. The germline CDR1 and CDR2 sequences are SGHDT and YYEEEE. The CDR3 loop reads CASSAGTHVEKAFF. Here the CDR3 DNA reads TGTGCCAGCAGCGCCGGGACACACGTAGAAAAAGCTTTCTTT.

This chain joins TRBV2 and TRBJ1-1; D is unresolved. The CDR3 is 16 residues long. The germline V gene has CDR1 SNHLY and CDR2 FYNNEI. Trimming stripped 0 bases from V and 0 bases from J, with 11 bases between. For the CDR3, the DNA is TGTGCCAGCAGTGAAGCGGGAGGGAGGGTGAACACTGAAGCTTTCTTT. Its translation is CASSEAGGRVNTEAFF.

In its sample, this clone was seen once. The chain recombines TRBV30 with TRBJ1-5; D call uncertain. In germline, CDR1 is GTSNPN, CDR2 SVGIG (reference sequence). The CDR3 consists of 14 residues. Trimming removed 0 bases from V and 6 bases from J, with 12 bases in between. The CDR3 here is CAWSVGMGGQPQHF. CDR3 nucleotide sequence: TGTGCCTGGAGTGTAGGGATGGGAGGTCAGCCCCAGCATTTT.

This rearrangement joins TRBV6-1 to TRBJ2-7; D uncertain. Trimming shortened V by 7 bases and J by 3 bases, and 13 bases separated the two germline ends. The CDR3 extends over 13 amino acids. Germline CDR1 reads MNHNS; CDR2 reads SASEGT. The DNA of the CDR3 is TGTGCCAGCATGAGGCCACAGATCTACGAGCAGTACTTC. Translating gives CASMRPQIYEQYF.

The genes are TRBV9 and TRBJ2-7, with 8 bases aligning to TRBD2. J gave up 6 bases and V 3 bases, and 14 bases lay outside the gene matches. The germline gives CDR1 SGDLS, CDR2 YYNGEE. The CDR3 contains 16 residues. Here the CDR3 reads CASSGSAGGSGGEQYF. The CDR3 region has the DNA TGTGCCAGCAGCGGGAGCGCGGGGGGATCCGGGGGCGAGCAGTACTTC.

The genes are TRBV2 and TRBJ1-5; weak D call: TRBD1 (6 bases). Looked up from germline, CDR1 is SNHLY and CDR2 is FYNNEI. The CDR3 is 15 amino acids. Trimming took 2 bases from V and 7 from J, leaving 15 bases between them. CDR3 DNA sequence: TGTGCCAGCAGTGAAAGAACGACAGGATCCCAGCCCCAGCATTTT. It encodes CASSERTTGSQPQHF.

The chain links TRBV7-2 to TRBJ2-2; D perhaps matches TRBD2 (6 bases). The germline V gene encodes CDR1 SGHTA and CDR2 FQGNSA. V gave up 2 bases and J gave up 2 bases, with 18 bases separating them. The CDR3 sequence is 18 residues long. The CDR3 bases are TGTGCCAGCAGCTTATCTAGGTGGGGACTCCGAAACACCGGGGAGCTGTTTTTT. It is translated as CASSLSRWGLRNTGELFF.

This chain links TRBV29-1 with TRBJ2-3, with D possibly matching TRBD2 (5 bases). Germline V gene data show CDR1 as SQVTM and CDR2 as ANQGSEA. The V and J ends lost 2 bases and 1 base respectively, with 10 bases between them. The CDR3 runs to 14 residues. In nucleotides, the CDR3 is TGCAGCGTTGAAATGGGAGCTGGCACAGATACGCAGTATTTT. As protein: CSVEMGAGTDTQYF.

The V gene is TRBV7-9, the J gene TRBJ2-2, with 8 bases fitting TRBD1. The CDR3 loop spans 16 amino acids. J gave up 4 bases and V 7 bases, and 11 bases lay outside the gene matches. Germline V gene sequence: CDR1 SEHNR, CDR2 FQNEAQ (reference sequence). CDR3: CASTQPGQAFTGELFF. For the CDR3, the DNA is TGTGCCAGCACCCAGCCGGGACAGGCTTTCACCGGGGAGCTGTTTTTT.

The gene calls are TRBV7-3 and TRBJ2-7; TRBD1 aligns across 8 bases. CDR3 length: 14 amino acids. The J segment lost 3 bases and the V segment lost 5 bases, leaving 6 bases of the junction unmatched. Per the germline V gene, CDR1 is SGHTA and CDR2 is FQGTGA. CDR3 DNA: TGTGCCAGCAGCCAATCCGGGACAGGCTACGAGCAGTACTTC. Its translation: CASSQSGTGYEQYF.

In its sample, this clone was seen a few times. This CDR3 reads CASSLVSSRETQYF. As DNA, the CDR3 is TGTGCCAGCAGCTTAGTCTCCAGCAGAGAGACCCAGTACTTC. The V and J genes are TRBV7-2 and TRBJ2-5; D uncertain. This CDR3 has 14 residues. V was clipped by 1 base and J by 4 bases, with 10 bases between them. Germline V CDR1 and CDR2: SGHTA, FQGNSA.

This chain links TRBV9 with TRBJ2-2; 7 positions match TRBD1. J was trimmed by 3 bases and V by 0 bases; bases with no gene match: 5. Germline CDR1 reads SGDLS; CDR2 reads YYNGEE. There are 16 residues in the CDR3. As DNA, the CDR3 is TGTGCCAGCAGCGTAGGAGGGGGCAAGCACACCGGGGAGCTGTTTTTT. Its translation: CASSVGGGKHTGELFF.

The chain combines TRBV5-4 with TRBJ1-6; D gene unclear. CDR1 and CDR2 (germline): SGHNT, YYREEE (reference sequence). V was clipped by 8 bases and J by 0 bases, with 6 bases between them. The CDR3 is made up of 13 amino acids. CDR3 sequence: CASGSSYNSPLHF. CDR3 sequence (DNA): TGTGCCAGTGGGAGCTCCTATAATTCACCCCTCCACTTT.

The chain joins TRBV6-5 to TRBJ2-7, with D possibly called TRBD1 or TRBD2 (5 bases each). The germline V gene has CDR1 MNHEY and CDR2 SVGAGI. V was cut by 6 bases and J by 10 bases, with 13 bases left in between. The CDR3 has 11 amino acids. CDR3 nucleotide sequence: TGTGCCAGCAGCGGGACGGGCGTTCAGTACTTC. Amino acids: CASSGTGVQYF.

The table lists this clone with a few counts. The chain uses TRBV7-7 and TRBJ2-5; tentatively, D is TRBD2 (6 bases). Germline V CDR1 and CDR2: SSHAT, FNYEAQ (reference sequence). The V end lost 5 bases, the J end lost 5 bases, and 12 bases lay between the germline ends. This CDR3 has 13 amino acids. CDR3 loop: CASSQQEGETQYF. The CDR3 coding sequence is TGTGCCAGCAGCCAACAGGAGGGTGAGACCCAGTACTTC. Complete variable domain (other parts from reference TRBV7-7 and TRBJ2-5): GAGVSQSPRYKVTKRGQDVTLRCDPISSHATLYWYQQALGQGPEFLTYFNYEAQPDKSGLPSDRFSAERPEGSISTLTIQRTEQRDSAMYRCASSQQEGETQYFGPGTRLLVL.

The CDR3 DNA follows: TGCGCCAGCAGCCTTCGGGGACAGGGAAGCTCCTACGAGCAGTACTTC. This gives the protein CASSLRGQGSSYEQYF. This chain links TRBV5-1 with TRBJ2-7, with 9 nucleotides matching TRBD1. After removal of 4 bases from V and 0 bases from J, the junction contained 8 bases not matched to a gene. CDR1 and CDR2 (germline): SGHRS, YFSETQ. The CDR3 totals 16 residues.

The rearrangement links TRBV6-1 to TRBJ2-5; D could derive from TRBD1 or TRBD2 (6 bases each). CDR3 length: 14 amino acids. Germline V gene lookup returns CDR1 MNHNS and CDR2 SASEGT. Trimming pared 7 bases from V and 4 bases from J, leaving 16 bases between. The CDR3 DNA is TGTGCCAGCATGAGACGGGGGCCGGGAGAGACCCAGTACTTC. Its translation: CASMRRGPGETQYF.

In its sample, this clone was seen a few times. This chain connects TRBV7-3 to TRBJ1-2; a weak D match, TRBD1 (6 bases). The CDR3 extends over 16 amino acids. CDR1 and CDR2 (germline): SGHTA, FQGTGA. Trimming shortened V by 3 bases and J by 7 bases, and 21 bases separated the two germline ends. The CDR3 nucleotides read TGTGCCAGCAGCTTCGGCTCCACCTCAGGGGTCGGTGGCTACACCTTC. It yields the protein CASSFGSTSGVGGYTF. The entire variable domain, with the rest obtained from reference TRBV7-3 and TRBJ1-2, is as follows: GAGVSQTPSNKVTEKGKYVELRCDPISGHTALYWYRQSLGQGPEFLIYFQGTGAADDSGLPNDRFFAVRPEGSVSTLKIQRTERGDSAVYLCASSFGSTSGVGGYTFGSGTRLTVV.

The chain has TRBV10-1 and TRBJ1-6; D is unresolved. Looked up from germline, CDR1 is WNHNN and CDR2 is SYGVQD (reference sequence). The CDR3 has 12 residues. Deletions cut 2 bases from V and 12 bases from J, with 8 bases between. The chain's CDR3 is CASSEGFGPLHF. CDR3 coding DNA: TGCGCCAGCAGTGAGGGTTTCGGACCCCTCCACTTT.

The rearrangement links TRBV14 to TRBJ2-4, with 10 nucleotides matching TRBD2. The CDR3 consists of 16 residues. Per germline, CDR1 SGHDN and CDR2 FVKESK. The V and J ends lost 0 bases and 6 bases, in that order; junction bases with no gene match: 5. CDR3 in DNA: TGTGCCAGCAGCCAAGATGGAGCGGGGGGGCGAAACATTCAGTACTTC. Protein: CASSQDGAGGRNIQYF. The full variable domain, rest sourced from reference TRBV14 and TRBJ2-4, is EAGVTQFPSHSVIEKGQTVTLRCDPISGHDNLYWYRRVMGKEIKFLLHFVKESKQDESGMPNNRFLAERTGGTYSTLKVQPAELEDSGVYFCASSQDGAGGRNIQYFGAGTRLSVL.

V usage is TRBV7-2 and J usage is TRBJ2-3; TRBD1 aligns across 9 bases. V lost 5 bases, J lost 6 bases, and 9 bases stayed unmatched. Germline lookup yields CDR1 SGHTA and CDR2 FQGNSA. CDR3 length equals 15 residues. CDR3 in amino acids: CASSDQGQGYDTQYF. DNA of the CDR3: TGTGCCAGCAGCGATCAGGGACAGGGATACGATACGCAGTATTTT. The full variable domain, in which reference TRBV7-2 and TRBJ2-3 provide the parts outside the CDR3, is GAGVSQSPSNKVTEKGKDVELRCDPISGHTALYWYRQSLGQGLEFLIYFQGNSAPDKSGLPSDRFSAERTGGSVSTLTIQRTQQEDSAVYLCASSDQGQGYDTQYFGPGTRLTVL.

This clone was detected a few times. The V and J genes are TRBV30 and TRBJ1-1, with D tentatively TRBD1 (5 bases). CDR1 GTSNPN and CDR2 SVGIG come from the germline V gene (reference sequence). The V and J ends lost 2 bases and 4 bases respectively, with 14 bases between them. CDR3 length: 14 residues. CDR3 in amino acids: CAWSPGTLSTEAFF. The CDR3 DNA reads TGTGCCTGGAGTCCCGGGACTTTGAGCACTGAAGCTTTCTTT.

The V gene is TRBV27, the J gene TRBJ1-3; D not resolved. CDR3 length: 14 amino acids. V lost 1 base, J lost 4 bases, and 8 bases lay in between. Germline V gene data show CDR1 as MNHEY and CDR2 as SMNVEV (reference sequence). The CDR3 nucleotides read TGTGCCAGCAGTTTATTCCCGTCGGGAAACACCATATATTTT. This codes for CASSLFPSGNTIYF.